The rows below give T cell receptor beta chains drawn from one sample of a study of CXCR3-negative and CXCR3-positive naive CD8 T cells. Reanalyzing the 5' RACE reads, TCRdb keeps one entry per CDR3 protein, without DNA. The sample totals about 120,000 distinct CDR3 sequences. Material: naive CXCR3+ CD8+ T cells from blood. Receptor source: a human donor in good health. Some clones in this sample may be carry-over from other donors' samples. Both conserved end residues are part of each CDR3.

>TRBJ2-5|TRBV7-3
CASSSGSGGETQYF
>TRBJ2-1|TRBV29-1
CSVEDGTRYEQFF
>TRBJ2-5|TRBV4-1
CASSHETSGYQETQYF
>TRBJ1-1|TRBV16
CASSRGEGTNTEAFF
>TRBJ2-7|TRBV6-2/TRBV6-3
CASSWGQTYEQYF
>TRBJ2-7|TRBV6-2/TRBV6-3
CASSYSTSAHEQYF
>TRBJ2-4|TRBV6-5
CASSYSRTGSLGWGNIQYF
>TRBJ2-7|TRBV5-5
CASSVPGLSYEQYF
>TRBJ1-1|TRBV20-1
CSAKDPRLVYTEAFF
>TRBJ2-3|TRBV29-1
CSVPVTDTQYF
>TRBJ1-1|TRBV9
CASSAGYGSNTEAFF
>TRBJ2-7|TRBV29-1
CSVEWAREGRYEQYF
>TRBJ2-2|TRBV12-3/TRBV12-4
CASSPGLAGVPGELFF
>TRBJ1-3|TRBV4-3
CASSQDEEHTIYF
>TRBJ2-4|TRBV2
CASSEFLAGVTKNIQYF
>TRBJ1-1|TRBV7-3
CASSQIGGWGTEAFF
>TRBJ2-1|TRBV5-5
CASSLVRGNYNEQFF
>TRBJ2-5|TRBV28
CASKTGEETQYF
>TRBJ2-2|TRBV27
CASSLIFGASSTGELFF
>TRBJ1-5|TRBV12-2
CASRLDPRTRYNQPQHF
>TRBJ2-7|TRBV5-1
CASSGTSGGISYEQYF
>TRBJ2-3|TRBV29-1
CSVEGPTDTQYF
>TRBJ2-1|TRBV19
CASRSKTGWGHEQFF
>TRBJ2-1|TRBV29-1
CSVDSQGTNEQFF
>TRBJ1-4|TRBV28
CASSLRGSFNEKLFF
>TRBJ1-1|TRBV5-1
CASSSSGTSAFF
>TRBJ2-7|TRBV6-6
CASSLQGPHEQYF
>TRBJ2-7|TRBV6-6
CASSYGGYRVLSYEQYF
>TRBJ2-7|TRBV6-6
CARKETGPTYEQYF
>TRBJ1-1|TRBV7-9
CASAQFEGEDTEAFF
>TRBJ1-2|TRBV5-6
CASSLFFGRTVPYGYTF
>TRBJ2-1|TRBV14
CASRPGLAPDEQFF
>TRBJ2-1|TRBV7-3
CASSLIGGAGDEQFF
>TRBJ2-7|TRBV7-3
CASSLDAPYGQYF
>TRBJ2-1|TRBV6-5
CASSYRTNNEQFF
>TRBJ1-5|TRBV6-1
CASSEKSPEHPNNQPQHF
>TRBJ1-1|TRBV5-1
CASSLGAPGQGDTEAFF
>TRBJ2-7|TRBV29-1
CSVEGRDRESYEQYF
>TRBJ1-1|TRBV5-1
CASSLFGSRENTEAFF
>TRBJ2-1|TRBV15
CATSRSTGGSEQFF
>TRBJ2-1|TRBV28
CASSPGTSYNEQFF
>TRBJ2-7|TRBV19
CASSPGGGEEQYF
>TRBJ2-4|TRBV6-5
CASCSGYGNIQYF
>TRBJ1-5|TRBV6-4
CASSDRGLGGNQPQHF
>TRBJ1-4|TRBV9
CASSAGGSTNEKLFF